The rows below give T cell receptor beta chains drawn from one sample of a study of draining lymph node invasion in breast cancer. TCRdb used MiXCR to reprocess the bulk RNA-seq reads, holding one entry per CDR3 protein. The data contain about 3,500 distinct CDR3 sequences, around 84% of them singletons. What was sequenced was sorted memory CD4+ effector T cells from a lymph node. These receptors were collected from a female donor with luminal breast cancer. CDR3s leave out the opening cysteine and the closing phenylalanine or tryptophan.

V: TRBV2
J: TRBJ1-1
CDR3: ASTLDSAVSMDTEAF

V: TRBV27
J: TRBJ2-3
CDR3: ASSRRGGRTDTQY

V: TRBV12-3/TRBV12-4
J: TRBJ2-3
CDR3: ASSLMGPRGRGQY

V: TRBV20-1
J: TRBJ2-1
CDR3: SASAGMVGNEQF

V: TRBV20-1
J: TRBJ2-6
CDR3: SAPDRALGGGANVLT

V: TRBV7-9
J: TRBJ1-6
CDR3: ASSPMTGVNSPLH

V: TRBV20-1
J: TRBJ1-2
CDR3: SASRGSDGYT

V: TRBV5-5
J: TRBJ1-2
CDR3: ASSPSFGRHGYT

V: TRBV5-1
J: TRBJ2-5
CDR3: ASSQTTGGETQY

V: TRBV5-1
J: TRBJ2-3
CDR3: ASSHSGADDTQY

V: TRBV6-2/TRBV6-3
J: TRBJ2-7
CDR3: ASSYGAGDPYEQY

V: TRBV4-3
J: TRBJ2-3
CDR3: ASSQDRLRSDTQY

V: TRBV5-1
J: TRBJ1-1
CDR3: ASSFGGNTEAF

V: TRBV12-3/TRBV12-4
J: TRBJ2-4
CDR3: ATTRGNIQY

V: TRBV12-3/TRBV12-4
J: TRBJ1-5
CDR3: ASGPGNNQPQH

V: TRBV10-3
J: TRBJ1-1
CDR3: AISERGPESF

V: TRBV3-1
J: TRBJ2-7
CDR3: ASSRSDGPYEQY

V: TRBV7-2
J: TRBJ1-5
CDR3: ASSLWTGDQPQH

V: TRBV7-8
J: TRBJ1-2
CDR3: ASSLSGIGYGYT

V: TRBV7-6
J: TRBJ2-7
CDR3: ASSSTGAGNEQY

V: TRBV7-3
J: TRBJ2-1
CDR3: ASSQNMGGDEQF

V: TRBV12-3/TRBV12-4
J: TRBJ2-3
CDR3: ASSPRAGATTDTQY

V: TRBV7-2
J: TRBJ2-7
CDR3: ASSLSRPQGEQY

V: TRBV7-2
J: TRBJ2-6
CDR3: ASSSVGGSVVANVLT

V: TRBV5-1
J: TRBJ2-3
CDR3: ASSRNPPGLGAGADTQY

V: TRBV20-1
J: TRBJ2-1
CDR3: SATLVQQHNEQF

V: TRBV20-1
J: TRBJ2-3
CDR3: SASSRTASTDTQY

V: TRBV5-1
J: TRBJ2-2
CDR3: ASSSWGFDTGELF

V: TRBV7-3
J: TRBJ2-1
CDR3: ASSLLAGAYNEQF

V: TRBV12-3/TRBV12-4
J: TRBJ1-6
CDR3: ASSKGSEGSPLH

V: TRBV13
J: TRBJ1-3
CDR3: ASSLGVQRSGNTIY

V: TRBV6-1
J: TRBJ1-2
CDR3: ASSEATGQGRGYT

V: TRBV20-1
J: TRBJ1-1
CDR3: SAPPRLNTEAF

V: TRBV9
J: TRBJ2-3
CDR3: ASSLTGQGPYTDTQY

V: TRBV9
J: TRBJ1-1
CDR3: ASSPGGAGSSEAF

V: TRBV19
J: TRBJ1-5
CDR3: ASSIAGSGNQPQH

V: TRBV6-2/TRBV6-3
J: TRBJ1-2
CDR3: ASSYRSGVDGYT

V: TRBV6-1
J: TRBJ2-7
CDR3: ASSEYRVDEQY

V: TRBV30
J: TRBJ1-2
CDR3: AWRDRSPYGYT

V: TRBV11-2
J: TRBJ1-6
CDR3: ASSLEGGTGESPLH

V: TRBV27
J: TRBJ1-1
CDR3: ASSLVRTGTEAF

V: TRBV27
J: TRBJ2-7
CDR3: ASSQVQGDEQY

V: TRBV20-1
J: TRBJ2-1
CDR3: SAPQAVRSYNEQF

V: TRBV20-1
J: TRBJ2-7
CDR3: SAEPGQGYSYEQY

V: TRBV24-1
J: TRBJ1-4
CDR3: ATSEPGNNEKLF

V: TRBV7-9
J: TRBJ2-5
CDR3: ASSLAASTPLWETQY

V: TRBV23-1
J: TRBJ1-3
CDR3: ASRPTGHRPSGNTIY